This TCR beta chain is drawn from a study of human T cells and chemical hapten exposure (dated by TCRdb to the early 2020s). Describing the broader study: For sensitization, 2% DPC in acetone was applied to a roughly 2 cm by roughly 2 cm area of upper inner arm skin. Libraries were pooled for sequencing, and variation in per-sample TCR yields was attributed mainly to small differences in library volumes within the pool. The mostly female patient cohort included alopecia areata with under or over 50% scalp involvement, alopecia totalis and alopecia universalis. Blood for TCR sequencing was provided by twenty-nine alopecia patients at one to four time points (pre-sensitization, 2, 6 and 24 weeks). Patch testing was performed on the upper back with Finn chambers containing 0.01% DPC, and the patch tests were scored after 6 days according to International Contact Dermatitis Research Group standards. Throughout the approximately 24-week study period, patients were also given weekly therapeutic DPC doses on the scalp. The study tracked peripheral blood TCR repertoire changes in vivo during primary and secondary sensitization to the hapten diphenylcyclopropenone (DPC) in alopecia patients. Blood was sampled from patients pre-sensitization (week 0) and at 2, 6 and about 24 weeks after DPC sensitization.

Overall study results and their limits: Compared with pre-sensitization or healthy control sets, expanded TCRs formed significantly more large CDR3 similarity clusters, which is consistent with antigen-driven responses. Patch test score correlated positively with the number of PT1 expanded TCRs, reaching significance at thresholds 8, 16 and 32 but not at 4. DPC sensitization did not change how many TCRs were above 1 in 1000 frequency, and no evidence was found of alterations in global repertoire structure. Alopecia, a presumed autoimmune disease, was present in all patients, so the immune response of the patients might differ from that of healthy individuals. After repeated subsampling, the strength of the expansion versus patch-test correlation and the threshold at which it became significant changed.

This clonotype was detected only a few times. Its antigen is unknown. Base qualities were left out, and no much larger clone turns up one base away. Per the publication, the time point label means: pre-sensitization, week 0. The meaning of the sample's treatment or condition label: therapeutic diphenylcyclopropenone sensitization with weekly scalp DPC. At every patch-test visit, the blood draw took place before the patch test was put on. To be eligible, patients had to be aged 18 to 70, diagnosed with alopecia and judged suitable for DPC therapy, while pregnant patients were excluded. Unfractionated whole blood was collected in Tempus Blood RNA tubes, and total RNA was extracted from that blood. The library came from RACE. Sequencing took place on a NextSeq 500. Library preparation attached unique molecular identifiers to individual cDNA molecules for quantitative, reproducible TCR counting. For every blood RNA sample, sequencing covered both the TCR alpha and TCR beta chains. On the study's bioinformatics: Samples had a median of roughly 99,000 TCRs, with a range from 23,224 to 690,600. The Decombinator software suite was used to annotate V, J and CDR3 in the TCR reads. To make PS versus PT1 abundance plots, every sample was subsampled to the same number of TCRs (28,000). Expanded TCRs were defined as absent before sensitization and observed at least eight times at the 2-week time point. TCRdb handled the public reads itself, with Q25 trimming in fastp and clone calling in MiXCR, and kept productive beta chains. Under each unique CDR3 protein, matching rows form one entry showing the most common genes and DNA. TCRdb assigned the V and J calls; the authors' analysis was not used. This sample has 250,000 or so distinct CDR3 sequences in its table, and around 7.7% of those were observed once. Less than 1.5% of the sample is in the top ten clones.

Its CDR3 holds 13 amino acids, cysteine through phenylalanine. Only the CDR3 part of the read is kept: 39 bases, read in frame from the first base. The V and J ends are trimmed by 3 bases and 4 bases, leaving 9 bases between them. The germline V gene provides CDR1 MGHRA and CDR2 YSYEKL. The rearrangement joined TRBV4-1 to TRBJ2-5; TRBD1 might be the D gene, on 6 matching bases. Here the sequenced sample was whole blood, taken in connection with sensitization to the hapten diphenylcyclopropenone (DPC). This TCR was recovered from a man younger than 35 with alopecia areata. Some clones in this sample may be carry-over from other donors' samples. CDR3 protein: CASSHTGPETQYF. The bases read TGCGCCAGCAGCCACACAGGGCCAGAGACCCAGTACTTC.